This paragraph reports one T cell receptor (beta chain). The source of the sample is a study of blood T cell repertoires in COVID-19. At the level of the study: COVID-19 samples collected from the United States, Italy and Spain covered acute and convalescent phases. PBMCs, B-cell-depleted T cells, or T cells were the source of the cDNA or gDNA that made up the material.

Unmatched junction bases numbered 5, after V lost 6 bases and J lost 4 bases. CDR1 is LNHDA and CDR2 is SQIVND in the germline V gene (reference sequence). The CDR3 consists of 14 residues. In the original processing: Reference gene primer amplification gave nucleated cell count estimates. Data came from immunoSEQ multiplex PCR; TCRdb stores just in-frame clones and leaves some out. V, J and clone size were drawn from that table, and D and trimming were deduced from the DNA. The sample has some 250,000 clones, roughly 84% seen once; the top ten hold roughly 3%. V and J are TRBV19 and TRBJ2-7; 11 bases agree with TRBD1. Sequenced: peripheral blood. The receptor's source is a woman under 30 with acute or convalescent COVID-19. This chain's CDR3 is CASSRTGGLYEQYF. The DNA for the CDR3 is TGTGCCAGTAGCAGGACAGGGGGCCTTTACGAGCAGTACTTC.